This note documents a single T cell receptor beta chain sequence. The data belong to a study of blood T cell repertoires in COVID-19. Study details: Some COVID-19 samples were acute and others convalescent; all came from the United States, Italy and Spain. T cells, B-cell-depleted T cells, or PBMCs provided the cDNA or gDNA that served as material.

Trimming left V 4 bases short and J 3 bases short, with 3 bases between. The CDR3 spans 12 residues. Original processing notes: The authors estimated nucleated cell counts from reference gene primer amplification. TCRdb's table, derived via immunoSEQ multiplex PCR, lists solely in-frame clones and lacks some. The DNA was the basis for D and trimming; V, J and clone size are from that table. Among about 170,000 clones listed, around 82% were seen once. The rearrangement joins TRBV12-3 or TRBV12-4 to TRBJ2-2; D gene uncertain. This sequence originates from a woman of 80 years or more with acute or convalescent COVID-19. Source material: peripheral blood. The CDR3 is CASSSDTGELFF. For the CDR3, the DNA is TGTGCCAGCAGTTCCGACACCGGGGAGCTGTTTTTT.